This entry lists 10 T cell receptor beta chains sequenced from one sample in a study of blood T cell repertoires in COVID-19. Repertoires were generated with immunoSEQ multiplex PCR, while TCRdb's copy carries only in-frame clones and drops some. Of roughly 330,000 clones listed, about nine tenths are singletons. Sequenced: PBMCs or T cells enriched from blood (not recorded which). These receptor sequences come from a young woman who had recovered from COVID-19.

The chain couples TRBV6-4 to TRBJ2-1; D ambiguous. The CDR3 covers 13 residues. With 0 bases removed from V and 4 bases from J, the gap between germline ends came to 4 bases. Looked up from germline, CDR1 is MRHNA and CDR2 is SNTAGT. CDR3: CASSDSEYNEQFF. The CDR3 DNA sequence: TGTGCCAGCAGTGACTCTGAGTACAATGAGCAGTTCTTC.

V usage is TRBV7-9 and J usage is TRBJ2-1; TRBD1 is a possible D gene (6 bases). There are 13 residues in the CDR3. V lost 3 bases to trimming and J lost 7 bases, with 10 bases between them. CDR1 and CDR2 (germline): SEHNR, FQNEAQ (reference sequence). CDR3 region: CASSFGTLNEQFF. Here the CDR3 DNA reads TGTGCCAGCAGCTTCGGGACACTGAATGAGCAGTTCTTC. Using reference TRBV7-9 and TRBJ2-1 for the parts outside the CDR3, the full variable domain is DTGVSQNPRHKITKRGQNVTFRCDPISEHNRLYWYRQTLGQGPEFLTYFQNEAQLEKSRLLSDRFSAERPKGSFSTLEIQRTEQGDSAMYLCASSFGTLNEQFFGPGTRLTVL.

DNA for the CDR3: TGTGCCAGTATGGGCGGCCTGACTAGAGGGTGGGTCAATGAGCAGTTCTTC. It yields the protein CASMGGLTRGWVNEQFF. This rearrangement joins TRBV19 to TRBJ2-1; D perhaps matches TRBD2 (6 bases). Trimming pared 7 bases from V and 6 bases from J, leaving 25 bases between. Looked up from germline, CDR1 is LNHDA and CDR2 is SQIVND (reference sequence). The CDR3 extends over 17 amino acids.

V usage is TRBV5-4 and J usage is TRBJ1-1; the D gene is possibly TRBD1 (6 bases). The CDR3 has 14 residues. Between the trimmed V and J ends, which lost 5 bases and 6 bases, there was a span of 17 bases. Germline V gene data show CDR1 as SGHNT and CDR2 as YYREEE (reference sequence). DNA for the CDR3: TGTGCCAGCAGTCTCAGGGGAGTTTTGGCTGAAGCTTTCTTT. Translated: CASSLRGVLAEAFF.

This clone was observed a single time. V gene TRBV6-5 combines with J gene TRBJ2-5; TRBD1 aligns across 7 bases. With V trimmed by 6 bases and J by 5 bases, 6 bases remained unmatched. This CDR3 contains 13 residues. CDR1 is MNHEY and CDR2 is SVGAGI in the germline V gene. The CDR3 coding sequence is TGTGCCAGCAGACAGGGGACCGGGGAGACCCAGTACTTC. It specifies CASRQGTGETQYF.

The V gene is TRBV6-5, the J gene TRBJ1-6, with D possibly TRBD1 on 5 matching bases. Germline V gene sequence: CDR1 MNHEY, CDR2 SVGAGI. The CDR3 spans 16 residues. Trimming removed 4 bases from V and 9 bases from J, with 19 bases in between. The CDR3 nucleotides read TGTGCCAGCAGTTCGGACCTTAGGGGTAGGGGTTCACCCCTCCACTTT. It yields the protein CASSSDLRGRGSPLHF.

The genes are TRBV4-1 and TRBJ1-2, with D unclear. The CDR3 has 14 residues. The germline V gene encodes CDR1 MGHRA and CDR2 YSYEKL. Trimming cost V 2 bases and J 8 bases, with 15 bases left between them. CDR3 sequence reads: CASSQPRTAYGYTF. CDR3 coding DNA: TGCGCCAGCAGCCAACCTAGAACTGCCTACGGCTACACCTTC.

The rearrangement uses TRBV2 and TRBJ2-5; 7 bases are shared with TRBD1. CDR1 SNHLY and CDR2 FYNNEI come from the germline V gene. CDR3 length equals 13 residues. V gave up 4 bases and J gave up 7 bases; unmatched junction bases: 6. CDR3: CASSGQGIGTQYF. For the CDR3, the DNA is TGTGCCAGCAGTGGACAGGGCATCGGGACCCAGTACTTC.

CDR3 DNA: TGTGCCTGGAGTGGGGGACAGGGGCTAAACACCATATATTTT. It codes for CAWSGGQGLNTIYF. The genes are TRBV30 and TRBJ1-3; 10 bases fit TRBD1. CDR1 and CDR2 from the germline V gene are GTSNPN and SVGIG (reference sequence). This CDR3 has 14 amino acids. V shed 1 base and J 6 bases; nucleotides not matched to a gene: 3. Combining the CDR3 with reference TRBV30 and TRBJ1-3 gives the whole variable domain SQTIHQWPATLVQPVGSPLSLECTVEGTSNPNLYWYRQAAGRGLQLLFYSVGIGQISSEVPQNLSASRPQDRQFILSSKKLLLSDSGFYLCAWSGGQGLNTIYFGEGSWLTVV.

This chain uses TRBV7-2 with TRBJ2-5, with 7 bases aligning to TRBD1. Per germline, CDR1 SGHTA and CDR2 FQGNSA. The CDR3 length is 14 residues. V was clipped by 2 bases and J by 5 bases; unmatched bases: 5. The CDR3 sequence is CASSLIARGETQYF. The CDR3 nucleotides are TGTGCCAGCAGCTTAATCGCCAGGGGGGAGACCCAGTACTTC.